Each of the 5 T cell receptor beta chains below was sequenced from the same sample in a study of T cells after posttransplantation cyclophosphamide. Assay used: immunoSEQ multiplex PCR; TCRdb lists only in-frame clones, some missing. The sample has some 4,500 clones, about two thirds seen once. The sequencing input was memory CD8+ T cells sorted from blood. These receptors originate from a woman aged 60-75 years in good health, CMV-negative, and a related stem cell transplant donor.

This chain uses TRBV27 with TRBJ1-1, with 10 bases identical to TRBD1. This CDR3 contains 16 residues. The germline CDR1 and CDR2 sequences are MNHEY and SMNVEV (reference sequence). Trimming at V came to 5 bases and at J to 5 bases, leaving 11 bases not matched to a gene. The CDR3 bases are TGTGCCAGCAGTCCACCGAAAAGGACAGGGGGAACTGAAGCTTTCTTT. Its translation is CASSPPKRTGGTEAFF.

The genes are TRBV7-3 and TRBJ2-5; 9 nucleotides line up with TRBD1. The CDR3 sequence is 16 residues long. V lost 1 base and J lost 2; bases outside the gene matches: 5. Germline lookup yields CDR1 SGHTA and CDR2 FQGTGA. The CDR3 region is CASSLIGTGRQETQYF. For the CDR3, the DNA is TGTGCCAGCAGCTTAATCGGGACAGGGCGGCAAGAGACCCAGTACTTC.

Only a few counts were recorded for this clone. J is TRBJ2-1 and V is TRBV7-9; TRBD1 aligns across 10 bases. The CDR3 contains 15 residues. Looked up from germline, CDR1 is SEHNR and CDR2 is FQNEAQ (reference sequence). V shed 5 bases and J 8 bases; nucleotides not matched to a gene: 9. The CDR3 here is CASSSRDRGPYEQFF. The CDR3 nucleotides are TGTGCCAGCAGCAGCCGGGACAGGGGTCCATATGAGCAGTTCTTC.

The chain employs TRBV10-3 and TRBJ2-5; TRBD2 aligns across 7 bases. The tail of the sequence fits TRBJ2-7 better, so the J call may be wrong. The CDR3 is made up of 13 amino acids. Looked up from germline, CDR1 is ENHRY and CDR2 is SYGVKD. The CDR3 DNA reads as TGTGCCATCAGGGCTGCGGGAGACGACGAGCAGTACTTC. This translates into CAIRAAGDDEQYF.

J is TRBJ2-5 and V is TRBV28; TRBD2 might be the D (6 bases). The CDR3 consists of 14 residues. V was trimmed by 1 base and J by 6 bases, leaving 12 bases between them. Germline V gene sequence: CDR1 MDHEN, CDR2 SYDVKM. The CDR3 sequence is CASSLFAEGKTQYF. In nucleotides, the CDR3 is TGTGCCAGCAGTTTATTTGCGGAGGGTAAGACCCAGTACTTC.